The sequence of this T cell receptor (beta chain) was determined in a study of OX40 agonist ivuxolimab in advanced cancers. Study-wide context: Ivuxolimab, which targeted the costimulatory receptor OX40 (CD134), was an agonistic, fully human IgG2 monoclonal antibody. Of the 52 patients in dose escalation, about 20 had hepatocellular carcinoma, about 15 had melanoma, 9 had renal cell carcinoma and 9 had head and neck cancer. Intravenous ivuxolimab was administered to patients every 2 weeks at six dose levels: 0.01, 0.1, 0.3, 1.5, 3 and 10 mg/kg. Prior anti-PD-1, anti-PD-L1 or anti-CTLA-4 therapy was permitted, and approximately 42% of dose-escalation patients had received checkpoint inhibitors. Three dose-escalation patients achieved partial responses, one with hepatocellular carcinoma and two with cutaneous melanoma. The paper reports the monotherapy dose-escalation portion (N ≈ 52 patients) of the phase I ivuxolimab trial. In the dose-escalation cohort, 82.7% of patients were male, and the mean age was approximately 55 years, with a range of roughly 20 to 80. Peripheral TCRbeta sequencing was intended to test whether TCR sequence diversity was altered and clonal T-cell expansion was caused by ivuxolimab.

V is pared back by 5 bases and J by 5 bases, with 18 bases lying between the germline termini. From cysteine to phenylalanine, the CDR3 is 15 amino acids long. Just CDR3 DNA is preserved here, 45 bases in frame from base 1. CDR1 MNHEY and CDR2 SMNVEV are derived from the germline V gene (reference sequence). Genomic DNA was isolated from the sorted cells so that the TCRbeta CDR3 region could be sequenced. The immunoSEQ Assay was used to sequence the TCRbeta CDR3 regions. In its TCRdb copy, this immuneACCESS table keeps in-frame sequences only and misses some clones. Where compared with another copy, unresolved V genes explain less than half of these, and the others have no known cause. This sample gives 55,000 to 70,000 clones in total; more than 75% of them show up just once. The ten largest clones capture about 2.7% of the sample. On this clone: The antigen this receptor binds is unknown. Base qualities are not recorded, but no much larger clone differs from it by a single base.

Patients with a history of autoimmune disease or receiving systemic immunosuppression were excluded from the trial. Peripheral blood for TCR sequencing was collected from all dose cohorts at baseline, on cycle 4 day 1, and on cycle 7 day 1. Samples were obtained from an open-label, multicenter, first-in-human phase I dose-escalation trial of ivuxolimab. Adults with locally advanced or metastatic melanoma, renal cell carcinoma, hepatocellular carcinoma or head and neck squamous cell carcinoma were enrolled in the trial. Before TCR sequencing, CD4+ and CD8+ T cells were separately sorted from peripheral blood. Broad study findings and their caveats: Antigen specificity was not determined for the clonally expanded peripheral T cells. Low levels of normalized T-cell clonal expansion were also seen in some nonresponding patients. On average, CD8+ T cells showed more expanded clones than CD4+ T cells after ivuxolimab. In partial responders in the 0.1-3.0 mg/kg groups, normalized peripheral clonal expansion was found to be among the lowest, especially among CD8+ T cells. Clonal expansion of both CD4+ and CD8+ blood T cells was observed from baseline to week 6 at doses 0.1 to 3.0 mg/kg.

This sequence uses TRBV27 and TRBJ2-5, with a weak D call of TRBD2 (7 bases match). The source was CD4+ or CD8+ T cells sorted from blood, collected in a trial of the OX40 agonist ivuxolimab. This receptor was taken from an adult with an advanced solid tumor such as melanoma, head and neck, liver or kidney cancer. In nucleotides, the sequence is TGTGCCAGCAGTAGATTGGACTCGGGGGGCGAGACCCAGTACTTC. It encodes CASSRLDSGGETQYF.